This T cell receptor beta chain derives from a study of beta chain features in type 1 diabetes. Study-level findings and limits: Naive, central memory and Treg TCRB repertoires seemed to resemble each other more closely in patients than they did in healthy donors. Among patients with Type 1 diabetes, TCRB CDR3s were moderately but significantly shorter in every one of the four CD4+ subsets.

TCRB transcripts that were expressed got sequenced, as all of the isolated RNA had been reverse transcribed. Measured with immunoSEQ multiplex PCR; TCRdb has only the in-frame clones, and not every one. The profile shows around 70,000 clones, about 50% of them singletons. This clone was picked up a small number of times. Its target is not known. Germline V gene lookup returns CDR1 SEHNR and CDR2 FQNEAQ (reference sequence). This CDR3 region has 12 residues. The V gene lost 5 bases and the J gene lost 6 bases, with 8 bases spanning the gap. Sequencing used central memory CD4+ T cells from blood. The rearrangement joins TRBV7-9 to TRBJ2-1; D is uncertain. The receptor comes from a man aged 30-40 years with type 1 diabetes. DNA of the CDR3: TGTGCCAGCAGCCCCGAGGTCAATGAGCAGTTCTTC. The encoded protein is CASSPEVNEQFF.